The sample holds one count of the clone carrying this TCR beta chain. Its cognate antigen is unknown. The junction shows a germline mismatch at one end, possibly a read error. The CDR3 loop spans 20 amino acids. Germline loops: CDR1 KGHSH, CDR2 LQKENI. The data were obtained in a study of tumor and adjacent non-tumor tissue in lung cancer. Background on the study: The patients, around 11 men and a few women, were about 31 to 76 with stage I to III disease. Around 4.4 million productive TCRbeta reads were obtained per sample on average. Study findings and constraints: Higher tumor TCR diversity was associated with shorter survival.

RNA was extracted from bulk tissue without any cell sorting. Between August and November 2014, newly diagnosed, chemotherapy-naive lung cancer patients underwent thoracic surgery in China. A modified ARM-PCR protocol with three rounds of nested PCR amplified TCRbeta. One entry per CDR3 protein, called by TCRdb with MiXCR from the multiplex PCR reads. The table lists tens of thousands of distinct CDR3 sequences, roughly 80% of them singletons. This receptor was identified in a woman aged 45 to 65 with non-small cell lung cancer. Sequences were obtained from lung tumor tissue. The chain joins TRBV18 to TRBJ2-2, with TRBD1 matching 12 bases. CDR3: CASSPRAGDRGQGDTGELFF. CDR3 coding DNA: TGTGCCAGCTCACCCCGGGCCGGGGACAGGGGGCAAGGTGACACCGGGGAACTGTTTTTT.